Following are 20 T cell receptor beta chains from one sample sequenced in a study of preoperative IRX-2 immunotherapy in early breast cancer. As for treatment: preoperative locoregional IRX-2 cytokine immunotherapy. Data came from immunoSEQ multiplex PCR; TCRdb stores just in-frame clones and leaves some out. The sample consists of about 98,000 clones, 86% of them appearing once. The source was tumor tissue, collected after IRX-2 immunotherapy. The source of these receptors is a human donor with breast cancer.

CDR3 DNA sequence: TGCGCCAGCAGCTTGTTAAGTGTTAATGAAAAACTGTTTTTT. Translation: CASSLLSVNEKLFF. The chain has TRBV5-1 and TRBJ1-4; D unclear. Per the germline V gene, CDR1 is SGHRS and CDR2 is YFSETQ. V was trimmed by 1 base and J by 4 bases, leaving 8 bases between them. This CDR3 is built from 14 residues.

This clone was counted between two and nine times. The chain links TRBV6-8 to TRBJ1-1; no clear D gene. CDR1 is MNHGY, CDR2 SAAAGT, per germline. The CDR3 is 13 residues long. V shed 6 bases and J shed 4 bases, with 12 bases lying between them. The CDR3 DNA reads as TGTGCCAGCAGCTCCGTCTTGAGCACTGAAGCTTTCTTT. This sequence encodes CASSSVLSTEAFF.

V gene TRBV28 combines with J gene TRBJ2-7, with 8 bases aligning to TRBD1. CDR1 is MDHEN, CDR2 SYDVKM, per germline. This CDR3 is 14 amino acids long. V was clipped by 10 bases and J by 4 bases; unmatched bases: 12. The CDR3 DNA reads TGTGCCACCAGGGGGCGTTGGGAAGGGTACGAGCAGTACTTC. It codes for CATRGRWEGYEQYF. The full variable domain, completed using reference TRBV28 and TRBJ2-7, is DVKVTQSSRYLVKRTGEKVFLECVQDMDHENMFWYRQDPGLGLRLIYFSYDVKMKEKGDIPEGYSVSREKKERFSLILESASTNQTSMYLCATRGRWEGYEQYFGPGTRLTVT.

This sequence joins TRBV29-1 and TRBJ1-1, with D uncertain. The CDR3 consists of 13 residues. Germline-derived CDR1 and CDR2 are SQVTM and ANQGSEA. Trimming took off 4 bases at V and 0 bases at J, with 9 bases between the two ends. CDR3: CSVVRVMNTEAFF. Here the CDR3 DNA reads TGCAGCGTTGTAAGGGTTATGAACACTGAAGCTTTCTTT. Full variable domain (outside the CDR3, taken from reference TRBV29-1 and TRBJ1-1): SAVISQKPSRDICQRGTSLTIQCQVDSQVTMMFWYRQQPGQSLTLIATANQGSEATYESGFVIDKFPISRPNLTFSTLTVSNMSPEDSSIYLCSVVRVMNTEAFFGQGTRLTVV.

This clone was detected a few times. This chain joins TRBV6-8 and TRBJ2-7; TRBD1 aligns across 9 bases. This CDR3 contains 18 residues. V trimming: 6 bases; J trimming: 0 bases; junction bases outside the gene matches: 15. Germline V gene sequence: CDR1 MNHGY, CDR2 SAAAGT. In DNA, the CDR3 is TGTGCCAGCAGAGGTCCCGGGACAGGGAGGAAAGGCTCCTACGAGCAGTACTTC. Protein: CASRGPGTGRKGSYEQYF.

The chain couples TRBV18 to TRBJ2-1, with 8 nucleotides matching TRBD2. Germline V gene sequence: CDR1 KGHSH, CDR2 LQKENI. This CDR3 region has 17 residues. The V and J ends lost 2 bases and 5 bases, in that order; junction bases with no gene match: 11. CDR3 loop: CASSPWEGVAGHNEQFF. For the CDR3, the DNA is TGTGCCAGCTCACCATGGGAAGGGGTAGCGGGACACAATGAGCAGTTCTTC.

The chain uses TRBV11-3 and TRBJ1-2; D not resolved. V lost 5 bases to trimming and J lost 8 bases, with 21 bases between them. The germline V gene encodes CDR1 SGHNT and CDR2 YENEEA. The length of the CDR3 is 15 residues. The CDR3 sequence is CASSSSRFYYEGYTF. For the CDR3, the DNA is TGTGCCAGCAGCAGCTCAAGGTTTTACTATGAAGGCTACACCTTC.

V usage is TRBV28 and J usage is TRBJ1-2; possibly TRBD1 for D (5 bases). This CDR3 is built from 14 residues. Germline V CDR1 and CDR2: MDHEN, SYDVKM. Trimming removed 8 bases from V and 3 bases from J, with 16 bases in between. The CDR3 reads CASVGLGEYYGYTF. DNA for the CDR3: TGTGCCAGCGTAGGACTAGGGGAATACTATGGCTACACCTTC.

This clone has just one count. The V call is TRBV5-1, the J call TRBJ2-1; 8 bases align to TRBD1. The CDR3 has 19 amino acids. Trimming at V came to 1 base and at J to 0 bases, leaving 12 bases not matched to a gene. Per the germline V gene, CDR1 is SGHRS and CDR2 is YFSETQ. The CDR3 reads CASSLTGGFLTSSYNEQFF. The CDR3 DNA follows: TGCGCCAGCAGCTTGACAGGGGGTTTTCTTACCTCCTCCTACAATGAGCAGTTCTTC.

With regard to this clone: At least one base is unread or ambiguous, so its residue appears as X. The chain combines TRBV28 with TRBJ1-2; no definite D call. V lost 1 base and J lost 3, with 6 bases in between. CDR3 size: 13 residues. Germline V gene sequence: CDR1 MDHEN, CDR2 SYDVKM. CDR3 sequence (DNA): TGTGCCAGCAGTTTATCGGGGSACTATGGCTACACCTTC. Protein sequence: CASSLSGXYGYTF.

This chain links TRBV5-1 with TRBJ2-3; TRBD1 or TRBD2 may be the D gene (6 bases each). The CDR3 is made up of 14 amino acids. CDR1 SGHRS and CDR2 YFSETQ come from the germline V gene. Trimming removed 5 bases at V and 0 bases at J, with 10 bases between. CDR3 in DNA: TGCGCCAGCAGGGGGGGCCCTAGCACAGATACGCAGTATTTT. It is translated as CASRGGPSTDTQYF.

V and J are TRBV19 and TRBJ2-3; 10 bases are shared with TRBD2. J was trimmed by 3 bases and V by 3 bases; bases with no gene match: 6. The CDR3 has 16 residues. The germline CDR1 and CDR2 sequences are LNHDA and SQIVND (reference sequence). Written as DNA, the CDR3 is TGTGCCAGTAGTATTGATAGCGGGGGGCCGACAGATACGCAGTATTTT. This codes for CASSIDSGGPTDTQYF.

The V call is TRBV18, the J call TRBJ1-5; 9 nucleotides align to TRBD1. CDR1 is KGHSH and CDR2 is LQKENI in the germline V gene. CDR3 length: 14 residues. V was clipped by 4 bases and J by 3 bases; unmatched bases: 1. CDR3 in DNA: TGTGCCAGCTCACGACAGGGGGTCAATCAGCCCCAGCATTTT. This codes for CASSRQGVNQPQHF.

The chain joins TRBV7-1 to TRBJ1-4; 8 bases are a match to TRBD1. TRBV7-1 is an ORF, and what it does is uncertain. Trimming cost V 3 bases and J 7 bases; bases outside gene matches: 7. CDR3 length equals 15 residues. CDR3 protein: CASSSDREIGEKLFF. The CDR3 nucleotides are TGTGCCAGCAGCTCGGACAGGGAAATCGGTGAAAAACTGTTTTTT.

A note on this clone: One end of the junction does not line up with germline, which may come from a read error. The rearrangement uses TRBV27 and TRBJ2-7; perhaps TRBD1 as D (5 bases). CDR3 length: 15 amino acids. Germline CDR1 MNHEY, CDR2 SMNVEV (reference sequence). The CDR3 loop reads CATSDRGRSPYEQYF. DNA of the CDR3: TGTGCCACCAGTGATAGGGGCAGGAGCCCCTACGAGCAGTACTTC.

The V and J genes are TRBV6-8 and TRBJ2-3; 9 bases match TRBD2. The CDR3 contains 16 residues. In germline, CDR1 is MNHGY, CDR2 SAAAGT. With V trimmed by 2 bases and J by 3 bases, 6 bases remained unmatched. The CDR3 nucleotides are TGTGCCAGCAGTTACGGACGGCGGGGGGGGACAGATACGCAGTATTTT. Residues: CASSYGRRGGTDTQYF.

The chain recombines TRBV12-5 with TRBJ1-5; D remains unclear. Germline values: CDR1 LGHNT, CDR2 FRNRAP. The CDR3 has 14 amino acids. V was clipped by 2 bases and J by 5 bases, with 10 bases between them. The CDR3 DNA is TGTGCTAGTGGTTTGATGCCCGGCTATCAGCCCCAGCATTTT. Translated, it gives CASGLMPGYQPQHF.

The chain has TRBV5-1 and TRBJ1-1; 10 bases fit TRBD1. V dropped 0 bases and J dropped 5; count of bases not matched to a gene: 4. Germline V lookup: CDR1 SGHRS, CDR2 YFSETQ. The CDR3 sequence is 15 residues long. The CDR3 nucleotides read TGCGCCAGCAGCTTGGGACAGGGGGCGCGAACTGAAGCTTTCTTT. It translates to CASSLGQGARTEAFF.

This clone has a single count. The V gene is TRBV5-1, the J gene TRBJ1-1; 9 bases line up with TRBD1. With V trimmed by 5 bases and J by 7 bases, 9 bases remained unmatched. Germline CDR1 reads SGHRS; CDR2 reads YFSETQ. This CDR3 has 14 amino acids. The CDR3 bases are TGCGCCAGCAGGTCAGGACAGGGGTATAATGAAGCTTTCTTT. Translated, it gives CASRSGQGYNEAFF.

The J gene is TRBJ1-1, the V gene TRBV19; tentatively, D is TRBD1 (5 bases). The germline CDR1 and CDR2 sequences are LNHDA and SQIVND (reference sequence). This CDR3 spans 15 amino acids. V was clipped by 5 bases and J by 11 bases, with 24 bases between them. The CDR3, as DNA: TGTGCCAGTAGTGGAGTAAGTTGGCAGGGAGCCGTGGCTTTCTTT. Protein sequence: CASSGVSWQGAVAFF. Looking up the rest from reference TRBV19 and TRBJ1-1 gives the full variable domain: DGGITQSPKYLFRKEGQNVTLSCEQNLNHDAMYWYRQDPGQGLRLIYYSQIVNDFQKGDIAEGYSVSREKKESFPLTVTSAQKNPTAFYLCASSGVSWQGAVAFFGQGTRLTVV.